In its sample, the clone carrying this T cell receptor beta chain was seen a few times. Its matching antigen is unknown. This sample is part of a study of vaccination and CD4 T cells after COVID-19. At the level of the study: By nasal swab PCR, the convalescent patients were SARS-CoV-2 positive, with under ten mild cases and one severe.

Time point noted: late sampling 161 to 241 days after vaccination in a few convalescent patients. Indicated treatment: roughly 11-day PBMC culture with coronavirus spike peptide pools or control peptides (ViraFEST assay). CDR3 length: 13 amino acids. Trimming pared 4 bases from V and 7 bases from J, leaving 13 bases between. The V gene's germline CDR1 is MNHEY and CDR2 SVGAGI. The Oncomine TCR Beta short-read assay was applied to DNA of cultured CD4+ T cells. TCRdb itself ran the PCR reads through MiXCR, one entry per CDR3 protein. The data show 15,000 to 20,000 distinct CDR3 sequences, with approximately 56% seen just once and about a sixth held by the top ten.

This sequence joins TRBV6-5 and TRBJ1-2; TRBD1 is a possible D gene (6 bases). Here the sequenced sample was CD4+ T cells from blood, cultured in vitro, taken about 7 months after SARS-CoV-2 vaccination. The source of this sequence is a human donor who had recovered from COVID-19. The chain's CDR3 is CASSSQGSVGYTF. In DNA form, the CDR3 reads TGTGCCAGCAGTTCACAGGGATCGGTTGGCTACACCTTC.